A selection of T cell receptor beta chains follows, all from one sample in a study of cytomegalovirus exposure and HLA in healthy donors. Here immunoSEQ multiplex PCR was the method, and the copy in TCRdb shows in-frame clones only, minus some. The data contain about 170,000 clones, more than 75% of them seen just once; the ten biggest clones take up 2.7%. Sequences were obtained from PBMCs. The receptors originated from a man between 18 and 35 years old in good health and CMV-seropositive. Both conserved end residues are part of each CDR3. A D gene is named only where the DNA matches it firmly. Not all rows give a size; the values are once, few, many and, for expanded clones, a class.

abundance	d_gene	v_gene	j_gene	CDR3nt	CDR3aa
.	TRBD1	TRBV5-1	TRBJ1-2	TGCGCCAGCAGCTTGGGACAGGGTATTTTCGCTAACTATGGCTACACCTTC	CASSLGQGIFANYGYTF
.	TRBD1	TRBV4-1	TRBJ1-5	TGCGCCAGCAGCCACGGAACAGGGGATCAGCCCCAGCATTTT	CASSHGTGDQPQHF
.	TRBD2	TRBV27	TRBJ2-1	TGTGCCACCGTAGGCGGGAGCTCCTACAATGAGCAGTTCTTC	CATVGGSSYNEQFF
.	.	TRBV18	TRBJ2-7	TGTGCCAGCTCACCCTACACCAGCGGTTTTAACTACGAGCAGTACTTC	CASSPYTSGFNYEQYF
.	TRBD2	TRBV4-2	TRBJ2-1	TGTGCCAGCAGAACCGGGACTACCTCCTACAATGAGCAGTTCTTC	CASRTGTTSYNEQFF
few	.	TRBV4-2	TRBJ1-6	TGTGCCAGCAGCCAAGACTACAGACCTAATTCACCCCTCCACTTT	CASSQDYRPNSPLHF
.	TRBD2	TRBV5-1	TRBJ2-3	TGCGCCAGCAGCGAGTTGGCTAGCGGGATCAACCCGAGAGATACGCAGTATTTT	CASSELASGINPRDTQYF
.	.	TRBV27	TRBJ2-7	TGTGCCAGCAGTCTTGGTAGGATGGCGGGTTACGAGCAGTACTTC	CASSLGRMAGYEQYF
once	.	TRBV2	TRBJ2-1	TGTGCCAGCAGTGGTAACAGTTTAGGCAATGAGCAGTTCTTC	CASSGNSLGNEQFF
once	TRBD2	TRBV28	TRBJ2-3	TGTGCCAGCAGCTTCATTCCTAGCGGGGGGGGCGGGAGCACAGATACGCAGTATTTT	CASSFIPSGGGGSTDTQYF
.	TRBD2	TRBV10-3	TRBJ2-3	TGTGCCATCCGGGAGGGGACAGATACGCAGTATTTT	CAIREGTDTQYF
.	.	TRBV6-1	TRBJ1-4	TGTGCCACCTATCCCGGGACTGCTCATGAAAAACTGTTTTTT	CATYPGTAHEKLFF
once	.	TRBV10-3	TRBJ1-1	TGTGCCATCAGTGAGTCCCTACAGGGCTACACTGAAGCTTTCTTT	CAISESLQGYTEAFF
.	.	TRBV30	TRBJ1-2	TGTGCCGGTACGAGTAACTATGGCTACACCTTC	CAGTSNYGYTF
.	TRBD1	TRBV7-2	TRBJ1-2	TGTGCCAGCAGCTCTGGACAGGGCTATGGCTACACCTTC	CASSSGQGYGYTF
.	.	TRBV28	TRBJ2-3	TGTGCCAGCAGTTTCATGCCCGCAGCGGCAGATACGCAGTATTTT	CASSFMPAAADTQYF
.	.	TRBV15	TRBJ2-1	TGTGCCACCAGCCCCCCACGGGGATCTAAGGAGCCGTTCTTC	CATSPPRGSKEPFF
.	TRBD2	TRBV9	TRBJ2-2	TGTGCCAGCAGCGGACTAGCGGGAGGGCTCACCGGGGAGCTGTTTTTT	CASSGLAGGLTGELFF
.	TRBD2	TRBV28	TRBJ2-1	TGTGCCAGCAGTGGGGAGGGAGGAAGGTACAATGAGCAGTTCTTC	CASSGEGGRYNEQFF
.	TRBD1	TRBV28	TRBJ2-7	TGTGCCAGCAGTTCCCCCGCAACCGGACAGGTTGCCGAGCAGTACTTC	CASSSPATGQVAEQYF
.	TRBD2	TRBV5-1	TRBJ2-7	TGCGCCAGCAGCCTTGGGACTAGCGGGAGGGAGGACGAGCAGTACTTC	CASSLGTSGREDEQYF
.	TRBD2	TRBV7-2	TRBJ2-1	TGTGCCAGCAGCTTAGGTGTGCCGGGGGAGGGTGAGCAGTTCTTC	CASSLGVPGEGEQFF
.	.	TRBV6-6	TRBJ1-2	TGTGCCATACTGACTAACTATGGCTACACCTTC	CAILTNYGYTF
.	.	TRBV7-9	TRBJ2-3	TGTGCCAGCAGCTTAGAGGGGGCAGATACGCAGTATTTT	CASSLEGADTQYF
.	.	TRBV4-2	TRBJ2-2	TGTGCCAGCAGCCAAGATGAATTGAGGGGGAGGAACACCGGGGAGCTGTTTTTT	CASSQDELRGRNTGELFF
.	.	TRBV11-3	TRBJ1-3	TGTGCCAGCCACGGGGGAGGATCGAGGTGGGCTGGAAACACCATATATTTT	CASHGGGSRWAGNTIYF
.	.	TRBV10-2	TRBJ1-5	TGCGCCAGCAGACACGACAGTTCCAATCAGCCCCAGCATTTT	CASRHDSSNQPQHF
.	TRBD2	TRBV7-2	TRBJ2-3	TGTGCCAGCAGCTTCCCGGGGCGGGGGGGCATGGATACGCAGTATTTT	CASSFPGRGGMDTQYF
.	.	TRBV12-5	TRBJ1-1	TGTGCTAGTGGTTTGTTAGGCGGGATTTCTGAAGCTTTCTTT	CASGLLGGISEAFF
.	.	TRBV28	TRBJ1-1	TGTGCCAGCAGTGCTTTTGGACGGGGGAACACTGAAGCTTTCTTT	CASSAFGRGNTEAFF
.	TRBD1	TRBV18	TRBJ2-7	TGTGCCAGCTCACCACGAGACAGGGCCTCGTACTACGAGCAGTACTTC	CASSPRDRASYYEQYF
.	.	TRBV6-4	TRBJ2-2	TGTGCCAGCAGTCGTGGGGGCGAAGGGGCCGGGGAGCTGTTTTTT	CASSRGGEGAGELFF
.	.	TRBV18	TRBJ1-5	TGTGCCAGCTCACCGACAGGTCAGGGCCGGCCCCAGCATTTT	CASSPTGQGRPQHF
few	.	TRBV15	TRBJ1-1	TGTGCCACCAGCCCTGCTATGAACACTGAAGCTTTCTTT	CATSPAMNTEAFF
.	.	TRBV28	TRBJ1-1	TGTGCCAGCAGTTTACCGGGGACTGAAGCTTTCTTT	CASSLPGTEAFF
few	TRBD1	TRBV28	TRBJ2-7	TGTGCCAGCAGACCGGGACAGGGGCGCGAGCAGTACTTC	CASRPGQGREQYF
few	.	TRBV5-1	TRBJ2-3	TGCGCCAGCAGCTTGGGGACAAACACAGATACGCAGTATTTT	CASSLGTNTDTQYF
.	TRBD1	TRBV27	TRBJ1-1	TGTGCCAGCAGCCAAAACAGGGGTGAAGCTTTCTTT	CASSQNRGEAFF
.	TRBD2	TRBV4-1	TRBJ2-1	TGCGCCAGCAGCTACAAGATCCTTGACAGCGGGAGGGCCTACAATGAGCAGTTCTTC	CASSYKILDSGRAYNEQFF
.	TRBD2	TRBV14	TRBJ2-5	TGTGCCAGCAGCCTATCTGGAGGGGGACTAGCGGGAGAGACCCAGTACTTC	CASSLSGGGLAGETQYF
.	TRBD2	TRBV5-1	TRBJ2-1	TGCGCCAGCAGGCTACTAGCGGGCCGTTATGAGCAGTTCTTC	CASRLLAGRYEQFF
.	TRBD1	TRBV4-3	TRBJ2-2	TGCGCCAGCAGCCAAGATGGGACAGAAGTCACCGGGGAGCTGTTTTTT	CASSQDGTEVTGELFF
.	.	TRBV27	TRBJ2-1	TGTGCCAGCAGCCTCCTGGCCGCCCACAATGAGCAGTTCTTC	CASSLLAAHNEQFF
few	TRBD1	TRBV6-5	TRBJ2-2	TGTGCCAGCCCTCTCGACAGGGACAACGGGGAGCTGTTTTTT	CASPLDRDNGELFF
few	TRBD2	TRBV6-4	TRBJ2-2	TGTGCCAGCGGTGGGAGCGGGGGGGCCCACGGGGAGCTGTTTTTT	CASGGSGGAHGELFF
.	.	TRBV19	TRBJ1-3	TGTGCCAGTAGTTTGCGGGGAACGGGACACACCATATATTTT	CASSLRGTGHTIYF
.	.	TRBV4-1	TRBJ2-7	TGCGCCAGCAGCCAAGAAGGGGGGGCAAGGGCCTACGAGCAGTACTTC	CASSQEGGARAYEQYF
.	.	TRBV9	TRBJ1-5	TGTGCCAGCAGCGTTGGACTGATCAATCAGCCCCAGCATTTT	CASSVGLINQPQHF
.	.	TRBV18	TRBJ1-4	TGTGCCAGCTCCCCTCCAGGGTATGAAGCTAATGAAAAACTGTTTTTT	CASSPPGYEANEKLFF
.	TRBD1	TRBV9	TRBJ2-5	TGTGCCAGCAGCGCTGGGACAGCACTACAAGAGACCCAGTACTTC	CASSAGTALQETQYF
.	TRBD2	TRBV27	TRBJ2-3	TGTGCCAGCAGTCCCCCGAGCGGGAGGGAAACAGATACGCAGTATTTT	CASSPPSGRETDTQYF
.	.	TRBV10-3	TRBJ1-1	TGTGCCATCACGGGGGAAGGGGACACTGAAGCTTTCTTT	CAITGEGDTEAFF
.	.	TRBV7-2	TRBJ1-3	TGTGCCAGCAGCTTAGTCCCAAACTCTGGAAACACCATATATTTT	CASSLVPNSGNTIYF
.	.	TRBV2	TRBJ2-1	TGTGCCAGCGACCCGACCGGGTCCCCTGAACCCATGTCTAACAATGAGCAGTTCTTC	CASDPTGSPEPMSNNEQFF
.	TRBD1	TRBV6-5	TRBJ1-2	TGTGCCAGCAGTTACGCCCGAGGACAGGGATATGGCTACACCTTC	CASSYARGQGYGYTF
.	.	TRBV15	TRBJ2-2	TGTGCCACCAGCGGAAATCGGGTGGCGAACACCGGGGAGCTGTTTTTT	CATSGNRVANTGELFF
.	.	TRBV21-1	TRBJ2-7	TGTGCCAGCAGCAAGGGACAGGGGGCCGAGCCAGCGGTGGAACAGGGCGAGCAGTACTTC	CASSKGQGAEPAVEQGEQYF
.	TRBD1	TRBV5-4	TRBJ2-5	TGTGCCAGCAGCTTCCCCGGGACAGGGGAGACCCAGTACTTC	CASSFPGTGETQYF
.	TRBD2	TRBV7-3	TRBJ2-5	TGTGCCAGCAGCTTAGCGGGGGGGGCCGTAGAGACCCAGTACTTC	CASSLAGGAVETQYF
.	TRBD1	TRBV18	TRBJ2-2	TGTGCCAGCTCACCCGCCGGGACAGGATCTAACACCGGGGAGCTGTTTTTT	CASSPAGTGSNTGELFF